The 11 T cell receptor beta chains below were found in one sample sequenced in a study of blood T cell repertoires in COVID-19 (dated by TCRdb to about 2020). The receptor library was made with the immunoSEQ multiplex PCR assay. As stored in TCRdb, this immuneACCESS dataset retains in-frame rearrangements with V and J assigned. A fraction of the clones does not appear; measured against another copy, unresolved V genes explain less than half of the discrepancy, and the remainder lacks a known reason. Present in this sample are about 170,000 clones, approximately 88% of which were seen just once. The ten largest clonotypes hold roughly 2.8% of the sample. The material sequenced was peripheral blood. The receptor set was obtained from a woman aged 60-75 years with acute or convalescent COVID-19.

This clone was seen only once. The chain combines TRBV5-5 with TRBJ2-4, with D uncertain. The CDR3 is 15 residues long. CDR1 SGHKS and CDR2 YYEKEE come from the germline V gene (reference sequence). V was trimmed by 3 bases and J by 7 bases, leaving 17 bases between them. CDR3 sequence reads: CASSSSLTPVNIQYF. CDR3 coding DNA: TGTGCCAGCAGCTCTTCCCTGACACCGGTTAACATTCAGTACTTC.

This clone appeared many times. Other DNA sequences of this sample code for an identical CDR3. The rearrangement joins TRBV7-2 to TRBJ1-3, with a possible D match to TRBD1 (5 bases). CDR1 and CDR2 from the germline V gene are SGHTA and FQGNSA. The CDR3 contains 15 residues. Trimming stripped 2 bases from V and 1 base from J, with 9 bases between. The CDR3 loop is CASSLLAGSGNTIYF. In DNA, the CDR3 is TGTGCCAGCAGCTTATTAGCAGGGTCTGGAAACACCATATATTTT.

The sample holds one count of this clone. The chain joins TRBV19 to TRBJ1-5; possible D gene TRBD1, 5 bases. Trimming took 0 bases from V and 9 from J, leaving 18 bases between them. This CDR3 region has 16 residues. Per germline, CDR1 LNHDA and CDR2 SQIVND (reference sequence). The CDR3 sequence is CASSIDPDSYPTPQHF. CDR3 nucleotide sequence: TGTGCCAGTAGTATAGATCCCGACAGCTACCCTACGCCCCAGCATTTT.

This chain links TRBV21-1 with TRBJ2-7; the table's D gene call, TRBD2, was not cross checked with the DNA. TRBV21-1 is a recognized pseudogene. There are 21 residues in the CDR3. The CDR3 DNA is TGTGCCAGCAGCAAAAAGGGGCCCTACAGCGGGGGGGCCCCCTGTCTTGGCGAGCAGTACTTC. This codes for CASSKKGPYSGGAPCLGEQYF.

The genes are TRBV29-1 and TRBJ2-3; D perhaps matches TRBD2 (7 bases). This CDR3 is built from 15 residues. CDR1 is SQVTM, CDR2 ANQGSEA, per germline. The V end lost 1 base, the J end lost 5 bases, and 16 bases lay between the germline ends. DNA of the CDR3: TGCAGCGTTGAAGCAGTGGGGGGGCTTGGAGATACGCAGTATTTT. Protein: CSVEAVGGLGDTQYF.

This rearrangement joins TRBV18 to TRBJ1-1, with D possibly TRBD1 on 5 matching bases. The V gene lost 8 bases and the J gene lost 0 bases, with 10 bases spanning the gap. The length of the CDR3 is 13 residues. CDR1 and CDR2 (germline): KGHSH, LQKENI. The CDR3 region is CASLQGVNTEAFF. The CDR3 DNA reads TGTGCCAGCCTTCAGGGCGTGAACACTGAAGCTTTCTTT.

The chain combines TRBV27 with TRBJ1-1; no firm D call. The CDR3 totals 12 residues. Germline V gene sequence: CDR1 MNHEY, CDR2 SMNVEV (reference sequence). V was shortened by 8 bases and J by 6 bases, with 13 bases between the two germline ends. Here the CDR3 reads CASGLGIAEAFF. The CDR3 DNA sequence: TGTGCCAGCGGACTGGGGATAGCTGAAGCTTTCTTT.

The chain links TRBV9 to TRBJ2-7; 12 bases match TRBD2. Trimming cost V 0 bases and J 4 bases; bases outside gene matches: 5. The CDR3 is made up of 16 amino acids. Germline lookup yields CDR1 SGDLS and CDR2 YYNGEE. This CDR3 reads CASSVGRLAGVYEQYF. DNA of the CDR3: TGTGCCAGCAGCGTAGGCAGACTAGCGGGGGTTTACGAGCAGTACTTC.

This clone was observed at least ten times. The CDR3 reads CASSLGTSEAFF. CDR3 coding DNA: TGTGCCAGCAGCTTGGGGACATCTGAAGCTTTCTTT. The chain links TRBV11-3 to TRBJ1-1; D is possibly TRBD1 (6 bases). The CDR3 length is 12 residues. The V end lost 3 bases, the J end lost 6 bases, and 8 bases lay between the germline ends. CDR1 is SGHNT, CDR2 YENEEA, per germline.

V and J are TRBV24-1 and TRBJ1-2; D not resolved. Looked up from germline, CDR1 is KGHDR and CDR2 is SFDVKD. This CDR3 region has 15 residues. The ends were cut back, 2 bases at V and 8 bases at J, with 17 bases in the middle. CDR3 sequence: CATSDSRTPVGGYTF. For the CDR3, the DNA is TGTGCCACCAGTGATTCAAGGACTCCTGTGGGCGGCTACACCTTC.

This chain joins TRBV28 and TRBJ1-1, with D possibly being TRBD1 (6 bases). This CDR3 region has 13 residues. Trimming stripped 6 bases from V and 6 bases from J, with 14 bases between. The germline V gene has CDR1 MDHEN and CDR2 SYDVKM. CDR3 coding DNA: TGTGCCAGCAGACCCACAGGGTTGGCTGAAGCTTTCTTT. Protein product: CASRPTGLAEAFF.